These 13 T cell receptor beta chains were all obtained from the same sample, sequenced in a study of blood T cell repertoires in COVID-19. The protocol was immunoSEQ multiplex PCR, while the TCRdb copy is restricted to in-frame clones and leaves out a portion. The sample lists 500,000 to 600,000 clones; approximately 88% were seen once. The sample comprised peripheral blood. The receptors originated from a woman between 50 and 59 years old with COVID-19, enrolled during active disease.

V usage is TRBV7-2 and J usage is TRBJ2-2, with TRBD2 matching over 7 bases. The junction had 16 bases not matched to a gene; V was cut back by 10 bases and J by 2 bases. CDR1 is SGHTA and CDR2 is FQGNSA in the germline V gene. CDR3 length: 17 residues. CDR3 amino acids: CATVGGRQGLNTGELFF. CDR3 sequence (DNA): TGTGCCACCGTGGGGGGGAGGCAGGGACTTAACACCGGGGAGCTGTTTTTT.

The chain joins TRBV21-1 to TRBJ1-6; the D call in the table, TRBD1, was not verified against the DNA. TRBV21-1 is a pseudogene locus. The CDR3 loop spans 19 amino acids. DNA for the CDR3: TGTGCCAGCAGCAAAGCCCCGGGACAGCCGAGCTCCTATAATTCACCCCTCCACTTT. It specifies CASSKAPGQPSSYNSPLHF.

The V call is TRBV11-2, the J call TRBJ1-1; TRBD1 is a possible D gene (5 bases). The V gene lost 6 bases and the J gene lost 4 bases, with 12 bases spanning the gap. The CDR3 has 13 residues. In germline, CDR1 is SGHAT, CDR2 FQNNGV. The CDR3 DNA is TGTGCCAGCAGGCGGGGGGACCCCACTGAAGCTTTCTTT. Its translation is CASRRGDPTEAFF.

The chain links TRBV19 to TRBJ2-5, with TRBD2 matching over 8 bases. Trimming cost V 0 bases and J 4 bases; bases outside gene matches: 4. The CDR3 is 15 residues long. Germline CDR1 and CDR2: LNHDA and SQIVND (reference sequence). CDR3 region: CASSIDPAGAETQYF. DNA for the CDR3: TGTGCCAGTAGTATAGACCCAGCGGGGGCAGAGACCCAGTACTTC.

This clone has only one observation. The J gene is TRBJ2-3, the V gene TRBV2; D may be TRBD1 (5 bases). This CDR3 comprises 14 residues. From germline, CDR1 is SNHLY and CDR2 FYNNEI. The V and J ends lost 8 bases and 2 bases respectively, with 14 bases between them. CDR3 bases: TGTGCCAGCGGCCGACAGACTTACACAGATACGCAGTATTTT. Amino acid sequence: CASGRQTYTDTQYF.

CDR3 region: CASSPGSQGASTEAFF. CDR3 coding DNA: TGTGCCAGCAGCCCTGGATCACAGGGGGCGAGCACTGAAGCTTTCTTT. The chain links TRBV7-2 to TRBJ1-1; 9 bases line up with TRBD1. CDR1 and CDR2 from the germline V gene are SGHTA and FQGNSA. CDR3 length: 16 amino acids. Trimming removed 5 bases from V and 4 bases from J; junction bases left unmatched: 11.

The chain has TRBV12-3 or TRBV12-4 and TRBJ2-1, with D unresolved. Trimming left V 2 bases short and J 8 bases short, with 4 bases between. The CDR3 extends over 11 amino acids. CDR3 bases: TGTGCCAGCAGTTTAATCGATGAGCAGTTCTTC. Translated: CASSLIDEQFF.

CDR3 loop: CASKYRGDYGYTF. The CDR3 DNA is TGTGCCAGCAAGTACAGGGGTGACTATGGCTACACCTTC. The genes are TRBV2 and TRBJ1-2; 7 nucleotides line up with TRBD1. The CDR3 loop spans 13 amino acids. V shed 7 bases, J shed 3 bases, and the junction held 5 bases outside the gene matches. Germline-derived CDR1 and CDR2 are SNHLY and FYNNEI.

J is TRBJ2-2 and V is TRBV7-6, with TRBD1 as a possible D gene (6 bases). Germline V CDR1 and CDR2: SGHVS, FNYEAQ. This CDR3 has 14 residues. Trimming left V 3 bases short and J 6 bases short, with 11 bases between. The DNA for the CDR3 is TGTGCCAGCAGCTTTACAGGGTACGCCGGGGAGCTGTTTTTT. Its protein is CASSFTGYAGELFF.

The genes are TRBV5-6 and TRBJ1-2, with D possibly matching TRBD1 (6 bases). V gave up 4 bases and J gave up 4 bases, with 14 bases separating them. CDR3 length: 14 amino acids. Germline values: CDR1 SGHDT, CDR2 YYEEEE. CDR3 sequence reads: CASSPRGQRYGYTF. CDR3 DNA sequence: TGTGCCAGCAGCCCCAGGGGCCAACGCTATGGCTACACCTTC.

The CDR3 spells CASSVVAGFGGYTF. DNA of the CDR3: TGTGCCAGCAGCGTAGTAGCGGGGTTTGGGGGCTACACCTTC. V and J are TRBV9 and TRBJ1-2; D uncertain. This CDR3 region has 14 residues. The V gene's germline CDR1 is SGDLS and CDR2 YYNGEE. V lost 0 bases to trimming and J lost 8 bases, with 14 bases between them.

This clone has only a few counts. The chain joins TRBV27 to TRBJ1-1; no clear D. CDR1 is MNHEY and CDR2 is SMNVEV in the germline V gene (reference sequence). The V gene lost 6 bases and the J gene lost 1 base, with 12 bases spanning the gap. This CDR3 spans 14 amino acids. This CDR3 reads CASRSQLPNTEAFF. The CDR3 coding sequence is TGTGCCAGCAGGTCACAGCTTCCGAACACTGAAGCTTTCTTT.

The chain couples TRBV7-2 to TRBJ1-4; no reliable D call. Germline V lookup: CDR1 SGHTA, CDR2 FQGNSA. The V end was cut by 3 bases, the J end by 2 bases, with 10 bases between. The CDR3 spans 15 residues. The CDR3 DNA follows: TGTGCCAGCAGCTTTTTAGCGGGGACTAATGAAAAACTGTTTTTT. Its protein product is CASSFLAGTNEKLFF. The complete variable domain, with remaining parts taken from reference TRBV7-2 and TRBJ1-4, reads GAGVSQSPSNKVTEKGKDVELRCDPISGHTALYWYRQSLGQGLEFLIYFQGNSAPDKSGLPSDRFSAERTGGSVSTLTIQRTQQEDSAVYLCASSFLAGTNEKLFFGSGTQLSVL.